This TCR beta chain was documented in a study of blood T cell repertoires in COVID-19. Repertoires were generated with immunoSEQ multiplex PCR, while TCRdb's copy carries only in-frame clones and drops some. This table has around 300,000 clones, approximately 91% appearing once. Germline loops: CDR1 SGHKS, CDR2 YYEKEE (reference sequence). The CDR3 is 14 residues long. The trim removed 0 bases at V and 6 bases at J, leaving 4 bases unmatched. This clonotype was sampled from a man aged 45-65 years with acute or convalescent COVID-19. What was sequenced was peripheral blood. V usage is TRBV5-5 and J usage is TRBJ2-7, with 9 bases matching TRBD2. The CDR3 coding sequence is TGTGCCAGCAGCTTGGATCTAGCGGGGTCCGAGCAGTACTTC. Its translation is CASSLDLAGSEQYF.